Each of the 32 T cell receptor beta chains below was sequenced from the same sample in a study of vaccination and CD4 T cells after COVID-19. The Oncomine TCR Beta short-read assay was applied to DNA of cultured CD4+ T cells. TCRdb reprocessed the PCR reads with MiXCR, giving one entry per CDR3 protein. Of around 9,600 distinct CDR3 sequences listed, 40% to 60% are singletons. These receptors' antigens are unknown. The treatment is: approximately nine-day PBMC culture with coronavirus spike peptide pools or control peptides (ViraFEST assay). The sample comprised CD4+ T cells from blood, cultured in vitro. The source of these receptors is a human donor who had recovered from COVID-19.

The V gene is TRBV6-1, the J gene TRBJ1-2; possibly TRBD1 for D (5 bases). Per the germline V gene, CDR1 is MNHNS and CDR2 is SASEGT. The CDR3 is 13 amino acids. V lost 4 bases, J lost 4 bases, and 10 bases lay in between. The CDR3 bases are TGTGCCAGCAGTGTAGGGGATGGCTATGGCTACACCTTC. Translating gives CASSVGDGYGYTF.

CDR3 in DNA: TGCAGTGCTAGAGATCTCCTCCCAAGCACAGATACGCAGTATTTT. Amino acids: CSARDLLPSTDTQYF. V and J are TRBV20-1 and TRBJ2-3; D is ambiguous. This CDR3 has 15 residues. Trimming removed 0 bases from V and 0 bases from J, with 10 bases in between. From germline, CDR1 is DFQATT and CDR2 SNEGSKA (reference sequence).

V is TRBV20-1 and J is TRBJ1-5; no reliable D call. V dropped 3 bases and J dropped 4 bases, with 7 bases sitting between them. The CDR3 is 12 amino acids. Germline values: CDR1 DFQATT, CDR2 SNEGSKA (reference sequence). The CDR3 is CSASLFNQPQHF. The CDR3 bases are TGCAGTGCTAGCCTGTTTAATCAGCCCCAGCATTTT.

V usage is TRBV20-1 and J usage is TRBJ1-5; TRBD1 matches 12 bases. The CDR3 has 17 amino acids. Looked up from germline, CDR1 is DFQATT and CDR2 is SNEGSKA (reference sequence). Germline trimming cut 6 bases from V and 2 bases from J; bases unmatched to any gene: 11. The CDR3 DNA follows: TGCAGTGCGGGAGGGACAGGGGGCTCGGGTGGCAATCAGCCCCAGCATTTT. Translation: CSAGGTGGSGGNQPQHF.

CDR3 residues: CASSLILRGTGELFF. The CDR3 DNA sequence: TGTGCCAGCAGCTTGATTCTCAGAGGCACCGGGGAGCTGTTTTTT. The rearrangement links TRBV7-2 to TRBJ2-2, with D hard to call. V dropped 3 bases and J dropped 4 bases, with 12 bases sitting between them. The CDR3 covers 15 residues. The germline V gene encodes CDR1 SGHTA and CDR2 FQGNSA. The variable domain in full, completed from reference TRBV7-2 and TRBJ2-2, reads GAGVSQSPSNKVTEKGKDVELRCDPISGHTALYWYRQSLGQGLEFLIYFQGNSAPDKSGLPSDRFSAERTGGSVSTLTIQRTQQEDSAVYLCASSLILRGTGELFFGEGSRLTVL.

The chain couples TRBV27 to TRBJ2-4; the D gene is possibly TRBD2 (6 bases). CDR3 length: 17 amino acids. Germline assignment: CDR1 MNHEY and CDR2 SMNVEV (reference sequence). Trimming took 5 bases from V and 5 from J, leaving 22 bases between them. DNA for the CDR3: TGTGCCAGCAGTCCCCGCGTGGGGGGTAGGATCGAAAACATTCAGTACTTC. Residues: CASSPRVGGRIENIQYF.

In its sample, this clonotype was seen a few times. The chain uses TRBV19 and TRBJ2-7; D may be TRBD1 (5 bases). CDR3 size: 14 residues. The ends were cut back, 6 bases at V and 6 bases at J, with 18 bases in the middle. Germline CDR1 LNHDA, CDR2 SQIVND (reference sequence). CDR3 bases: TGTGCCAGTAGCCCCCCAGGGTCGATGCTCGAGCAGTACTTC. Protein sequence: CASSPPGSMLEQYF.

The genes are TRBV7-2 and TRBJ2-7; TRBD2 agrees at 10 bases. This CDR3 has 17 residues. Germline trimming cut 3 bases from V and 7 bases from J; bases unmatched to any gene: 15. Germline V gene lookup returns CDR1 SGHTA and CDR2 FQGNSA. CDR3 in DNA: TGTGCCAGCAGCTTGGGGGGGGCTAGCGGGAGAATCCGGGAGCAGTACTTC. Translating gives CASSLGGASGRIREQYF.

The gene calls are TRBV10-2 and TRBJ1-5; possible D gene TRBD1, 5 bases. The CDR3 length is 14 residues. Trimming cost V 0 bases and J 4 bases, with 7 bases left between them. Germline V CDR1 and CDR2: WSHSY, SAAADI. In DNA form, the CDR3 reads TGCGCCAGCAGTGAGTCGGGACTGAATCAGCCCCAGCATTTT. Protein: CASSESGLNQPQHF.

The chain links TRBV20-1 to TRBJ2-1; 7 positions agree with TRBD2. Germline lookup yields CDR1 DFQATT and CDR2 SNEGSKA (reference sequence). The CDR3 runs to 13 residues. The CDR3 spells CTALASGYNEQFF. In DNA form, the CDR3 reads TGCACTGCCCTGGCTAGCGGTTACAATGAGCAGTTCTTC.

The chain uses TRBV20-1 and TRBJ1-3; TRBD1 matches at 7 bases. The germline V gene has CDR1 DFQATT and CDR2 SNEGSKA (reference sequence). This CDR3 has 16 residues. The J segment lost 3 bases and the V segment lost 4 bases, leaving 12 bases of the junction unmatched. Here the CDR3 DNA reads TGCAGTGCTAAGGGGCGCCAGGGGGTTGTTGGAAACACCATATATTTT. Translating it yields CSAKGRQGVVGNTIYF.

This clonotype showed up just a few times. V usage is TRBV20-1 and J usage is TRBJ1-2; tentative D call: TRBD1 (5 bases). From germline, CDR1 is DFQATT and CDR2 SNEGSKA (reference sequence). Trimming cost V 0 bases and J 7 bases, with 15 bases left between them. This CDR3 comprises 14 residues. The chain's CDR3 is CSARDRDRISGYTF. CDR3 DNA sequence: TGCAGTGCTAGAGATCGGGACCGGATTAGTGGCTACACCTTC.

The chain uses TRBV19 and TRBJ1-3, with TRBD1 matching over 7 bases. CDR1 is LNHDA, CDR2 SQIVND, per germline (reference sequence). Trimming at V came to 6 bases and at J to 2 bases, leaving 7 bases not matched to a gene. The length of the CDR3 is 15 residues. The DNA for the CDR3 is TGTGCCAGTAGCTATTGGGGACAGCCTGGAAACACCATATATTTT. This translates into CASSYWGQPGNTIYF. The variable domain in full, completed from reference TRBV19 and TRBJ1-3, reads DGGITQSPKYLFRKEGQNVTLSCEQNLNHDAMYWYRQDPGQGLRLIYYSQIVNDFQKGDIAEGYSVSREKKESFPLTVTSAQKNPTAFYLCASSYWGQPGNTIYFGEGSWLTVV.

The CDR3 DNA reads as TGTGCCAGCAGTGAAGTTGGCCATACCTACGAGCAGTACTTC. Translated: CASSEVGHTYEQYF. The J gene is TRBJ2-7, the V gene TRBV6-1; D ambiguous. The CDR3 is 14 amino acids. Trimming pared 1 base from V and 2 bases from J, leaving 9 bases between. The germline CDR1 and CDR2 sequences are MNHNS and SASEGT.

The gene calls are TRBV20-1 and TRBJ2-3; perhaps TRBD2 as D (6 bases). The CDR3 has 17 residues. Trimming removed 0 bases at V and 3 bases at J, with 19 bases between. Germline-derived CDR1 and CDR2 are DFQATT and SNEGSKA (reference sequence). Here the CDR3 DNA reads TGCAGTGCTAGAGATCTAGAGCGGGCGGGAAGGACAGATACGCAGTATTTT. This gives the protein CSARDLERAGRTDTQYF.

The chain carries TRBV5-4 and TRBJ2-7; tentatively, D is TRBD2 (5 bases). V lost 4 bases and J 1 base, leaving 12 bases between the germline ends. Germline lookup yields CDR1 SGHNT and CDR2 YYREEE (reference sequence). This CDR3 spans 14 amino acids. This CDR3 reads CASSPLRGSYEQYF. In DNA form, the CDR3 reads TGTGCCAGCAGCCCCCTTCGAGGGTCCTACGAGCAGTACTTC. Supplemented by reference TRBV5-4 and TRBJ2-7, the full variable domain reads ETGVTQSPTHLIKTRGQQVTLRCSSQSGHNTVSWYQQALGQGPQFIFQYYREEENGRGNFPPRFSGLQFPNYSSELNVNALELDDSALYLCASSPLRGSYEQYFGPGTRLTVT.

This CDR3 is CSARDQEKAFF. CDR3 nucleotide sequence: TGCAGTGCTAGAGATCAGGAAAAAGCTTTCTTT. The chain joins TRBV20-1 to TRBJ1-1; no clear D. Germline V gene data show CDR1 as DFQATT and CDR2 as SNEGSKA (reference sequence). V dropped 0 bases and J dropped 9 bases, with 8 bases sitting between them. The CDR3 is 11 residues long.

The V call is TRBV7-2, the J call TRBJ2-5; TRBD2 matches 8 bases. The CDR3 consists of 16 residues. Germline V lookup: CDR1 SGHTA, CDR2 FQGNSA. V dropped 5 bases and J dropped 5; count of bases not matched to a gene: 13. In DNA, the CDR3 is TGTGCCAGCAGCATCCAGGGGCGGGGGGCGGGGGAGACCCAGTACTTC. Translating it yields CASSIQGRGAGETQYF.

The chain carries TRBV12-3 or TRBV12-4 and TRBJ1-6, with a weak D call TRBD1 (5 bases). This CDR3 spans 16 amino acids. V lost 3 bases and J 6 bases, leaving 15 bases between the germline ends. CDR3 protein: CASSFNSWGSNSPLHF. DNA of the CDR3: TGTGCCAGCAGTTTCAACTCTTGGGGCTCTAATTCACCCCTCCACTTT.

The J gene is TRBJ2-1, the V gene TRBV7-2; possible D gene TRBD2, 5 bases. This CDR3 is 17 amino acids long. V was clipped by 1 base and J by 1 base, with 14 bases between them. The germline V gene encodes CDR1 SGHTA and CDR2 FQGNSA. The CDR3 DNA is TGTGCCAGCAGCTTAGTGGCGGCGGGCCTATCCTACAATGAGCAGTTCTTC. Amino acid sequence: CASSLVAAGLSYNEQFF.

The CDR3 region is CASSQVATSGQFF. CDR3 sequence (DNA): TGCGCCAGCAGCCAAGTAGCCACCTCGGGGCAGTTCTTC. The V call is TRBV4-3, the J call TRBJ2-1; D gene unclear. Germline V gene lookup returns CDR1 LGHNA and CDR2 YSLEER. V lost 1 base, J lost 12 bases, and 13 bases lay in between. The CDR3 runs 13 residues.

This clonotype was detected a few times. V usage is TRBV20-1 and J usage is TRBJ2-2; the D is unclear. Trimming shortened V by 3 bases and J by 0 bases, and 5 bases separated the two germline ends. The CDR3 has 13 amino acids. The germline V gene encodes CDR1 DFQATT and CDR2 SNEGSKA (reference sequence). The CDR3 region is CSASRANTGELFF. As DNA, the CDR3 is TGCAGTGCTAGTAGGGCGAACACCGGGGAGCTGTTTTTT.

As for this clonotype: One end of the junction is discordant with germline, which a read error may explain. The chain is built from TRBV6-2 or TRBV6-3 and TRBJ1-6, with a tentative D call TRBD1 (5 bases). This CDR3 has 13 amino acids. CDR1 MNHEY and CDR2 SVGEGT come from the germline V gene. The CDR3 spells CVSSYAGPTPLHF. CDR3 nucleotides: TGTGTCAGCAGTTACGCGGGGCCAACACCCCTCCACTTT.

The chain combines TRBV6-5 with TRBJ2-1; 8 bases align to TRBD2. With 2 bases clipped from V and 5 bases from J, the junction kept 5 bases outside the gene matches. This CDR3 is 15 amino acids long. Germline assignment: CDR1 MNHEY and CDR2 SVGAGI. The DNA of the CDR3 is TGTGCCAGCAGTTACCGGACTAGCCGTAACAATGAGCAGTTCTTC. Translating gives CASSYRTSRNNEQFF.

The chain couples TRBV18 to TRBJ2-1, with D possibly being TRBD1 (5 bases). This CDR3 is 13 amino acids long. Deletions cut 0 bases from V and 10 bases from J, with 10 bases between. Germline V gene lookup returns CDR1 KGHSH and CDR2 LQKENI. CDR3: CASSPPQVFEQFF. The CDR3 DNA reads TGTGCCAGCTCACCACCACAGGTCTTCGAGCAGTTCTTC.

The chain combines TRBV11-3 with TRBJ2-1; no definite D call. Germline values: CDR1 SGHNT, CDR2 YENEEA. V was cut by 3 bases and J by 6 bases, with 3 bases left in between. This CDR3 is 11 amino acids long. This CDR3 reads CASSLSNEQFF. In DNA, the CDR3 is TGTGCCAGCAGCTTGAGCAATGAGCAGTTCTTC.

This clonotype was counted a few times. V usage is TRBV7-2 and J usage is TRBJ2-2, with D maybe TRBD2 (5 bases). Trimming shortened V by 5 bases and J by 3 bases, and 16 bases separated the two germline ends. CDR3 length equals 16 residues. Germline CDR1 and CDR2: SGHTA and FQGNSA. The CDR3 spells CASSRWASSYTGELFF. DNA of the CDR3: TGTGCCAGCAGCCGGTGGGCTAGCTCATACACCGGGGAGCTGTTTTTT.

This clonotype has only a few counts. The rearrangement links TRBV7-2 to TRBJ1-1; TRBD1 is a possible D gene (6 bases). Trimming removed 4 bases from V and 2 bases from J, with 14 bases in between. The CDR3 runs to 15 residues. CDR1 SGHTA and CDR2 FQGNSA come from the germline V gene. CDR3 in DNA: TGTGCCAGCAGCTACTACAGGGAGAAAAACACTGAAGCTTTCTTT. Translating gives CASSYYREKNTEAFF.

This chain joins TRBV6-1 and TRBJ1-3, with 10 bases fitting TRBD1. V dropped 6 bases and J dropped 0; count of bases not matched to a gene: 5. Germline CDR1 reads MNHNS; CDR2 reads SASEGT. This CDR3 is 16 amino acids long. The CDR3 sequence: CASRGTGVNSGNTIYF. CDR3 bases: TGTGCCAGCAGAGGGACAGGGGTTAACTCTGGAAACACCATATATTTT.

This clonotype has a handful of counts. The V gene is TRBV6-2 or TRBV6-3, the J gene TRBJ2-3; either TRBD1 or TRBD2 may supply D (5 bases each). V was cut by 2 bases and J by 6 bases, with 15 bases left in between. The CDR3 spans 15 residues. Germline CDR1 and CDR2: MNHEY and SVGEGT. CDR3 region: CASSYLSRGLDTQYF. DNA for the CDR3: TGTGCCAGCAGTTACCTCTCCCGGGGCTTGGATACGCAGTATTTT.

In this sample, this clonotype is medium-sized (0.01 to 0.1%). V is TRBV28 and J is TRBJ2-5, with a tentative D call TRBD1 (6 bases). The V and J ends lost 6 bases and 2 bases respectively, with 16 bases between them. This CDR3 has 15 residues. CDR1 and CDR2 from the germline V gene are MDHEN and SYDVKM. The CDR3 is CASSWTPDRQETQYF. CDR3 in DNA: TGTGCCAGCAGCTGGACGCCGGACAGACAAGAGACCCAGTACTTC.

This chain joins TRBV7-3 and TRBJ2-1; possibly TRBD2 for D (5 bases). The J call is doubtful: the DNA matches TRBJ2-7 better. CDR3 length equals 13 residues. The germline V gene encodes CDR1 SGHTA and CDR2 FQGTGA. CDR3 region: CASSLTDSVKQYF. The CDR3 DNA reads as TGTGCCAGCAGCTTAACGGACTCCGTGAAGCAGTACTTC.